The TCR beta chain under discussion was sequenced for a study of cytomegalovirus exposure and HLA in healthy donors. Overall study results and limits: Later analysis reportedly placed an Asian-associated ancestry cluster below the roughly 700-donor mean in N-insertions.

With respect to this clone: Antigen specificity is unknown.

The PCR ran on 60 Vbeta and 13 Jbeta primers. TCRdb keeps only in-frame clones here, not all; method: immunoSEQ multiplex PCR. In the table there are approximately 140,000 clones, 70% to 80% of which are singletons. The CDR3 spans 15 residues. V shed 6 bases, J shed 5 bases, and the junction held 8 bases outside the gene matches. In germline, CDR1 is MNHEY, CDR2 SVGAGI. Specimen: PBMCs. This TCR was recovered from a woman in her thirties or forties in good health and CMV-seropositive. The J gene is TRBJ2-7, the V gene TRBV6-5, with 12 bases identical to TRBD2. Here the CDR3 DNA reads TGTGCCAGCAGCCCTGGGACTAGCGGGTTTGACGAGCAGTACTTC. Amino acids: CASSPGTSGFDEQYF.